Following are 30 T cell receptor beta chains from one sample sequenced in a study of T cell responses to AZD1222 COVID-19 vaccine. Produced via immunoSEQ multiplex PCR; TCRdb's table is partial and in-frame only. The table lists approximately 140,000 clones, 90% to 95% of them singletons. Sample: peripheral blood, taken on day 0 of AZD1222 vaccination. The receptors originated from an adult in good health.

The J gene is TRBJ2-1, the V gene TRBV3-1 (or the pseudogene TRBV3-2); D gene uncertain. The CDR3 has 12 amino acids. The V end was cut by 1 base, the J end by 8 bases, with 6 bases between. Per the germline V gene, CDR1 is LGHDT and CDR2 is YNNKEL (reference sequence). The CDR3 coding sequence is TGTGCCAGCAGCCAAGCGCTTGATGAGCAGTTCTTC. Translated: CASSQALDEQFF.

V and J are TRBV7-8 and TRBJ1-2; 12 bases align to TRBD1. V shed 5 bases, J shed 6 bases, and the junction held 10 bases outside the gene matches. The CDR3 covers 16 residues. CDR1 SGHVS and CDR2 FQNEAQ come from the germline V gene. The CDR3 bases are TGTGCCAGCAGCCAGGGGACAGGGGGCGCTTTGCATGGCTACACCTTC. This sequence encodes CASSQGTGGALHGYTF.

The chain recombines TRBV29-1 with TRBJ1-2; TRBD1 is a possible D gene (5 bases). The V gene lost 7 bases and the J gene lost 1 base, with 10 bases spanning the gap. The CDR3 is made up of 12 amino acids. Germline lookup yields CDR1 SQVTM and CDR2 ANQGSEA. In nucleotides, the CDR3 is TGCAGCGCTTCGACAGATAACTATGGCTACACCTTC. Amino acid sequence: CSASTDNYGYTF. Drawing the rest from reference TRBV29-1 and TRBJ1-2, the complete variable domain is SAVISQKPSRDICQRGTSLTIQCQVDSQVTMMFWYRQQPGQSLTLIATANQGSEATYESGFVIDKFPISRPNLTFSTLTVSNMSPEDSSIYLCSASTDNYGYTFGSGTRLTVV.

J is TRBJ1-5 and V is TRBV6-5, with D possibly TRBD1 on 5 matching bases. Trimming cost V 6 bases and J 4 bases, with 10 bases left between them. This CDR3 is built from 13 residues. Germline lookup yields CDR1 MNHEY and CDR2 SVGAGI. The CDR3 DNA reads as TGTGCCAGCAGAGACAGCCGTAATCAGCCCCAGCATTTT. Protein sequence: CASRDSRNQPQHF.

The CDR3 DNA is TGCGCCAGCAGCGTTAGCGGGGGGGCGATCACCGGGGAGCTGTTTTTT. Its translation: CASSVSGGAITGELFF. This chain links TRBV4-1 with TRBJ2-2, with 11 bases aligning to TRBD2. Germline V gene lookup returns CDR1 MGHRA and CDR2 YSYEKL. V gave up 5 bases and J gave up 4 bases; unmatched junction bases: 6. The CDR3 is 16 residues long.

The chain links TRBV5-1 to TRBJ1-1; no clear D. Germline values: CDR1 SGHRS, CDR2 YFSETQ. CDR3 size: 14 residues. The V end lost 4 bases, the J end lost 3 bases, and 13 bases lay between the germline ends. The CDR3 sequence: CASSPDSGYTEAFF. Here the CDR3 DNA reads TGCGCCAGCAGCCCGGATTCGGGATACACTGAAGCTTTCTTT.

The CDR3 DNA reads as TGTGCCAGCAGCCCAGGTGGGGTTAGGAACACTGAAGCTTTCTTT. Translation gives CASSPGGVRNTEAFF. V gene TRBV4-2 combines with J gene TRBJ1-1; no definite D call. The ends were cut back, 4 bases at V and 1 base at J, with 13 bases in the middle. This CDR3 comprises 15 residues. Germline lookup yields CDR1 LGHNA and CDR2 YNFKEQ.

The chain couples TRBV5-4 to TRBJ1-2; TRBD1 matches at 10 bases. CDR3 length equals 15 residues. Germline CDR1 SGHNT, CDR2 YYREEE (reference sequence). The V segment lost 4 bases and the J segment 6 bases; nucleotides outside the gene matches: 9. The CDR3 region is CASSRPPGTGDGYTF. CDR3 bases: TGTGCCAGCAGCCGCCCGCCCGGGACAGGGGATGGCTACACCTTC.

V usage is TRBV7-2 and J usage is TRBJ2-2, with TRBD2 identical over 14 bases. Germline V gene sequence: CDR1 SGHTA, CDR2 FQGNSA. The CDR3 contains 19 residues. The V gene end was trimmed by 2 bases and the J gene end by 2 bases; junction bases not matched to a gene: 7. CDR3 in amino acids: CASSLMGLAGATNTGELFF. CDR3 nucleotide sequence: TGTGCCAGCAGCTTAATGGGACTAGCGGGAGCCACCAACACCGGGGAGCTGTTTTTT.

V is TRBV28 and J is TRBJ2-1, with D unclear. Germline V gene lookup returns CDR1 MDHEN and CDR2 SYDVKM. V lost 3 bases, J lost 1 base, and 7 bases lay in between. The length of the CDR3 is 14 residues. The CDR3 region has the DNA TGTGCCAGCAGTTTTGTGCAGTCCTACAATGAGCAGTTCTTC. Residues: CASSFVQSYNEQFF.

This chain joins TRBV4-2 and TRBJ2-7; 11 nucleotides align to TRBD2. After removal of 0 bases from V and 4 bases from J, the junction contained 8 bases not matched to a gene. This CDR3 is built from 17 residues. CDR1 is LGHNA and CDR2 is YNFKEQ in the germline V gene. This CDR3 reads CASSQDLASGGNYEQYV. Written as DNA, the CDR3 is TGTGCCAGCAGCCAAGATCTGGCTAGCGGGGGGAATTACGAGCAGTACGTC.

Only one count was recorded for this clone. The chain is built from TRBV5-4 and TRBJ1-3, with TRBD1 identical over 7 bases. CDR3 size: 14 residues. Losses at the gene ends were 9 bases for V and 0 bases for J; bases not matched to a gene: 6. Per germline, CDR1 SGHNT and CDR2 YYREEE (reference sequence). CDR3 nucleotide sequence: TGTGCCATGGCGGGACAGAGCTCTGGAAACACCATATATTTT. It yields the protein CAMAGQSSGNTIYF.

V and J are TRBV4-2 and TRBJ2-5; 9 bases line up with TRBD1. The V and J ends lost 2 bases and 5 bases, in that order; junction bases with no gene match: 6. CDR3 size: 15 residues. CDR1 is LGHNA, CDR2 YNFKEQ, per germline. CDR3 sequence reads: CASSQSQGATETQYF. The DNA of the CDR3 is TGTGCCAGCAGCCAATCACAGGGGGCAACGGAGACCCAGTACTTC.

The gene calls are TRBV2 and TRBJ2-7; 9 bases align to TRBD2. The CDR3 runs 16 residues. V shed 6 bases and J 3 bases; nucleotides not matched to a gene: 12. CDR1 and CDR2 from the germline V gene are SNHLY and FYNNEI. CDR3 in DNA: TGTGCCAGCAGCCTGCCGGGTAGCGGGAGTCTCTACGAGCAGTACGTC. The encoded protein is CASSLPGSGSLYEQYV.

The rearrangement uses TRBV11-2 and TRBJ2-5; D unresolved. CDR1 is SGHAT and CDR2 is FQNNGV in the germline V gene. The CDR3 has 16 amino acids. Trimming cost V 0 bases and J 1 base, with 12 bases left between them. The CDR3 bases are TGTGCCAGCAGCTTAGAAGGCCGGTGGCCCCAAGAGACCCAGTACTTC. Residues: CASSLEGRWPQETQYF.

The genes are TRBV5-6 and TRBJ1-2, with D unclear. Germline lookup yields CDR1 SGHDT and CDR2 YYEEEE. This CDR3 is built from 14 residues. V was cut by 4 bases and J by 3 bases, with 13 bases left in between. The CDR3 protein is CASSRLWGDYGYTF. The CDR3 DNA follows: TGTGCCAGCAGCCGACTATGGGGTGACTATGGCTACACCTTC.

The CDR3: CASSLREGGGTEAFF. As DNA, the CDR3 is TGTGCCAGCAGCTTAAGGGAAGGGGGTGGCACTGAAGCTTTCTTT. The V gene is TRBV7-8, the J gene TRBJ1-1, with D maybe TRBD1 (6 bases). The CDR3 consists of 15 residues. Trimming took off 2 bases at V and 4 bases at J, with 14 bases between the two ends. Germline CDR1 is SGHVS and CDR2 is FQNEAQ.

This chain joins TRBV5-1 and TRBJ2-5, with D unresolved. V dropped 2 bases and J dropped 3 bases, with 8 bases sitting between them. This CDR3 region has 13 residues. Germline CDR1 and CDR2: SGHRS and YFSETQ. The CDR3 DNA reads as TGCGCCAGCAGCTTCTACGGTAAAGAGACCCAGTACTTC. Its protein is CASSFYGKETQYF.

The chain links TRBV3-1 (or the pseudogene TRBV3-2) to TRBJ1-2; 8 nucleotides agree with TRBD1. The CDR3 has 16 residues. CDR1 and CDR2 (germline): LGHDT, YNNKEL (reference sequence). V lost 1 base to trimming and J lost 7 bases; unmatched junction nucleotides: 11. CDR3 in amino acids: CASSQGIDRGRSGYTF. CDR3 nucleotides: TGTGCCAGCAGCCAAGGAATAGACAGGGGTCGGTCTGGCTACACCTTC.

The chain recombines TRBV5-1 with TRBJ2-5; TRBD2 aligns across 7 bases. This CDR3 has 14 amino acids. In germline, CDR1 is SGHRS, CDR2 YFSETQ. The J segment lost 5 bases and the V segment lost 1 base, leaving 5 bases of the junction unmatched. This CDR3 is CASSLLRGRETQYF. DNA for the CDR3: TGCGCCAGCAGCTTGTTGCGGGGGAGGGAGACCCAGTACTTC.

J is TRBJ2-7 and V is TRBV11-3; the match to TRBD2 covers 8 bases. Germline V gene sequence: CDR1 SGHNT, CDR2 YENEEA. The junction had 5 bases not matched to a gene; V was cut back by 1 base and J by 3 bases. The CDR3 is 15 amino acids. The CDR3 is CASSLAASGLYEQYV. The CDR3 nucleotides read TGTGCCAGCAGCTTAGCTGCTAGCGGGCTCTACGAGCAGTACGTC.

In DNA form, the CDR3 reads TGTGCCAGCAGTTCCACAGGGGGAGGCACAGATACGCAGTATTTT. The encoded protein is CASSSTGGGTDTQYF. This chain links TRBV7-6 with TRBJ2-3, with TRBD1 matching over 8 bases. Germline CDR1 reads SGHVS; CDR2 reads FNYEAQ. The CDR3 consists of 15 residues. V shed 6 bases and J 1 base; nucleotides not matched to a gene: 6.

V and J are TRBV2 and TRBJ1-1, with a possible D match to TRBD1 (6 bases). Per the germline V gene, CDR1 is SNHLY and CDR2 is FYNNEI. Trimming cost V 5 bases and J 4 bases, with 11 bases left between them. The CDR3 loop spans 13 amino acids. CDR3 in amino acids: CASSRRGGTEAFF. The CDR3 nucleotides read TGTGCCAGCAGTCGAAGGGGGGGCACTGAAGCTTTCTTT.

This clone was found once. This sequence joins TRBV10-3 and TRBJ1-1; D not certain. The V gene's germline CDR1 is ENHRY and CDR2 SYGVKD. V gave up 6 bases and J gave up 11 bases, with 13 bases separating them. This CDR3 contains 11 residues. The CDR3 is CAIRSGDWAFF. CDR3 DNA: TGTGCCATCAGGTCCGGGGATTGGGCTTTCTTT.

The V call is TRBV9, the J call TRBJ1-1; TRBD1 might be the D (5 bases). Deletions cut 2 bases from V and 1 base from J, with 12 bases between. Germline V gene data show CDR1 as SGDLS and CDR2 as YYNGEE. The CDR3 consists of 15 residues. CDR3 coding DNA: TGTGCCAGCAGCGTCTTCGGGGGACCGAACACTGAAGCTTTCTTT. Translating it yields CASSVFGGPNTEAFF. The full variable domain, rest sourced from reference TRBV9 and TRBJ1-1, is DSGVTQTPKHLITATGQRVTLRCSPRSGDLSVYWYQQSLDQGLQFLIQYYNGEERAKGNILERFSAQQFPDLHSELNLSSLELGDSALYFCASSVFGGPNTEAFFGQGTRLTVV.

The chain uses TRBV28 and TRBJ1-2; D might be TRBD1 (5 bases). The V gene's germline CDR1 is MDHEN and CDR2 SYDVKM. The CDR3 has 16 residues. Trimming shortened V by 7 bases and J by 2 bases, and 20 bases separated the two germline ends. CDR3 bases: TGTGCCAGCACCCCCCTCGGGGCAGGAGTGAACTATGGCTACACCTTC. Encoded protein: CASTPLGAGVNYGYTF.

CDR3 loop: CASSQMTAASYGYTF. The CDR3 nucleotides are TGCGCCAGCAGCCAAATGACGGCGGCCAGCTATGGCTACACCTTC. V and J are TRBV4-3 and TRBJ1-2; D gene ambiguous. The CDR3 extends over 15 amino acids. V lost 2 bases, J lost 4 bases, and 14 bases lay in between. Germline V lookup: CDR1 LGHNA, CDR2 YSLEER.

V gene TRBV10-2 combines with J gene TRBJ2-7, with D hard to call. The CDR3 contains 12 residues. CDR1 and CDR2 (germline): WSHSY, SAAADI. Between the trimmed V and J ends, which lost 1 base and 4 bases, there was a span of 5 bases. CDR3 nucleotides: TGCGCCAGCAGTGAGTGGGGTTACGAGCAGTACGTC. Translating gives CASSEWGYEQYV.

V is TRBV19 and J is TRBJ2-1, with D possibly matching TRBD1 (6 bases). Trimming pared 3 bases from V and 8 bases from J, leaving 14 bases between. The CDR3 runs 14 residues. CDR1 LNHDA and CDR2 SQIVND come from the germline V gene (reference sequence). The CDR3 loop reads CASSIQRTGYEQFF. The CDR3 DNA is TGTGCCAGTAGTATCCAGAGAACAGGGTATGAGCAGTTCTTC.

The chain joins TRBV5-4 to TRBJ1-1, with a weak D call TRBD1 (6 bases). Looked up from germline, CDR1 is SGHNT and CDR2 is YYREEE (reference sequence). This CDR3 has 13 residues. Trimming cost V 4 bases and J 6 bases, with 13 bases left between them. CDR3 nucleotides: TGTGCCAGCAGCGTTGACAGGAGCTCTGAAGCTTTCTTT. Its protein product is CASSVDRSSEAFF.